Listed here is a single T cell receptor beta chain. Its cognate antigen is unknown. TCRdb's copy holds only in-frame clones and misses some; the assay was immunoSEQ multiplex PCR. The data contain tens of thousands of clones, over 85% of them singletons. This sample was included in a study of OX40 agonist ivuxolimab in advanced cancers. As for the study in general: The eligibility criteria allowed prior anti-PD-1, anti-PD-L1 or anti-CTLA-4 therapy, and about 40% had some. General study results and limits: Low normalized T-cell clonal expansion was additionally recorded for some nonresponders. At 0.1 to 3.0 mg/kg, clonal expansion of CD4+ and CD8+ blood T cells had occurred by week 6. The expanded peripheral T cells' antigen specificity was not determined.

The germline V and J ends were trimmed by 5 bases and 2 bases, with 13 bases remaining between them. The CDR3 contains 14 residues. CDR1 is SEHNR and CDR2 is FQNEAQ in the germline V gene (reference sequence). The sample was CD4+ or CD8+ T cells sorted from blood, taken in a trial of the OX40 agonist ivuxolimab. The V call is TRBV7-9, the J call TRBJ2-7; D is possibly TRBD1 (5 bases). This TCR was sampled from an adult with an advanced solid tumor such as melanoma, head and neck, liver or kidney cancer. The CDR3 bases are TGTGCCAGCAGCGACTCCTCCAGGGCCTACGAGCAGTACTTC. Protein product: CASSDSSRAYEQYF.